What follows describes a single T cell receptor beta chain. Its antigen specificity is not known. No clone much larger than this one lies a single base away; base qualities are absent. The V and J ends are trimmed by 5 bases and 0 bases, leaving 20 bases between them. CDR1 is given as SEHNR and CDR2 as FQNEAQ, both from the germline V gene (reference sequence). The CDR3 goes from the cysteine to the phenylalanine over 18 residues. Just CDR3 DNA is preserved here, 54 bases in frame from base 1. Using the deep immunoSEQ assay, multiplex PCR amplified TCR CDR3 regions from genomic DNA. Extracted genomic DNA from each cell subset was spread evenly across all wells of several immunoSEQ 96-well plates, with each plate serving as a replicate. Each replicate PCR for sorted subsets received 200 ng genomic DNA, equal to roughly 29,000 T cell genomes. Purified libraries were quantified with a Qubit 3.0 fluorometer, sized on a Bioanalyzer 2100, and re-quantified with the KAPA Library Quantification kit. A separate single-read 150-cycle Illumina NextSeq 550 flow cell was used to sequence each immunoSEQ 96-well plate. Per the source publication's procedure: Because the immunoSEQ output held only junctional sequences and lacked quality scores, the filtering could not match the filtering applied to full-length reads. To assign V/J genes and CDR3, sequences were annotated using PyIR, a Python wrapper for IgBLAST v1.9, with IMGT germline references. Reads were removed for weak V/J assignments (E-value above 1e-6), missing CDR3, stop codons, out-of-frame junctions, or ambiguous translated residues. V3J clonotypes were defined by identical inferred V gene, J gene, and CDR3 amino acid sequence. Percentage overlap between repertoires was computed as shared unique clonotypes divided by the size of the smaller repertoire. Three approaches were used to assess repertoire richness: RTK rarefaction, the Chao1 estimator, and Recon v2.1 estimates of unobserved clonotypes. Generation probabilities for all TCRbeta clonotypes obtained by the gDNA method from four donors were computed using OLGA. TCRdb stores this immuneACCESS table with in-frame sequences only. Part of the clones is absent; in the studies checked, under half of the shortfall reflects unresolved V genes, and no reason is known for the rest. D and trimming were read from the DNA, whereas the V and J calls and clone size are those reported in that table. The sample table contains about 600,000 clones; only one count was recorded for 95% to 98% of them. The top ten hold roughly 0.29% of the sample.

The data were taken from a study of shared clonotypes between healthy human individuals (TCRdb year 2020). General notes on the study: The cohort included a few men and two women between 18 and 49 years of age. The study deeply sequenced blood TCR repertoires of roughly five healthy adults to estimate repertoire size and the extent of clonotype sharing between individuals. To increase sequencing depth and limit assay-specific biases, TCR repertoire library preparation and sequencing were carried out by different laboratories using diverse techniques. For each donor, CD4 naive and CD4 memory were each given three plates, CD8 naive was given two plates, and CD8 memory was given one plate. Each donor's leukapheresis produced roughly between roughly 0.85 and 10 billion PBMCs.

Paper-wide results and their limitations: Larger estimated clonotype richness was generally found for naive subsets than for memory subsets. Even with the large sequencing depth, rarefaction of the sorted-subset datasets indicated that sequencing was incomplete. Roughly 5.2% of naive CD4, around 3.6% of naive CD8, approximately 2% of memory CD4, and approximately 0.4% of memory CD8 clonotypes were shared across several donors. Compared with non-shared clonotypes, clonotypes shared by all four sorted-subset donors had higher generation probabilities. The small number of donors limited the genetic and exposure-history diversity represented. Based on pairwise subsampling, the degree of clonotype sharing among donors was expected to be affected by sequencing depth. Sampling was restricted to blood, and TCR repertoires in tissues likely differ from the TCR repertoires found in blood.

For the CD8 naive samples, CD45RO-negative cells were positively selected for CCR7, yielding a CD45RA+CCR7+ population from which TemRA cells were excluded. The donors were healthy, HIV-negative adults who had no recently reported acute infections or vaccinations. Only Caucasian adults living in Nashville, Tennessee, USA were represented among the donors. Blood was obtained by leukapheresis, after which PBMCs were separated by Ficoll-Histopaque density gradient centrifugation and cryopreserved in liquid nitrogen vapor phase. Analytical flow cytometry was used to check the purity and quantity of every magnetically sorted T cell population. Genomic DNA was isolated from each sorted fraction and quantified by UV absorbance on a Nanodrop 2000c.

This TCR was sampled from a man between 25 and 39 years old in good health. The chain was built from TRBV7-9 and TRBJ2-1, with the identity of the D gene unclear. Specimen: naive CD8+ T cells sorted from blood. Per the publication, the cell subset or site label means: CD45RA+CCR7+. The CDR3 sequence is CASSSNDVGSRSYNEQFF. In nucleotide form, the sequence is TGTGCCAGCAGCAGCAATGACGTAGGGTCTCGCTCCTACAATGAGCAGTTCTTC.